Listed below are T cell receptor beta chains from one sample, sequenced in a study of T-cell reconstitution after alpha-beta-depleted transplantation in children. MiXCR, run by TCRdb on the PCR reads, gives a single entry per CDR3 protein. The sample has 190,000 or so distinct CDR3 sequences; approximately 6.8% are singletons. The material was PBMCs from the stem cell graft donor, obtained from the stem cell graft. These receptors came from a human donor who donated a stem cell graft to a child with Wiskott-Aldrich syndrome. The CDR3 runs from the conserved cysteine through the conserved F or W. D genes are given only for firm matches. Expanded clones are given a class, and other clones once, few, many or no size at all.

J gene,V gene,D gene,clone size,CDR3 DNA,CDR3 protein
TRBJ2-5,TRBV5-5,-,many,TGTGCCAGCAGCTTGGAGTATGCCTCGATCCGGGAGACCCAGTACTTC,CASSLEYASIRETQYF
TRBJ2-3,TRBV6-1,-,-,TGTGCCAGCAGTGTTGACGGACAGTGGGCAGATACGCAGTATTTT,CASSVDGQWADTQYF
TRBJ2-3,TRBV6-1,TRBD1,-,TGTGCCAGCAGAATAGGACAGGGTTTCGCAGATACGCAGTATTTT,CASRIGQGFADTQYF
TRBJ2-1,TRBV4-1,-,many,TGCGCCAGCAGCCAAGGGGGAAGCGTCCCGGGGTACAATGAGCAGTTCTTC,CASSQGGSVPGYNEQFF
TRBJ1-2,TRBV14,-,-,TGTGCCAGCAGTCGTACAGATGACTGTGGCTACACCTTC,CASSRTDDCGYTF
TRBJ1-4,TRBV19,-,-,TGTGCCAGTACCGACAGCTTACCTAATGGAAAACTGTTTTTT,CASTDSLPNGKLFF
TRBJ2-5,TRBV30,-,few,TGTGCCTGGGGAGGGGTCCAAGAGACCCAGTACTTC,CAWGGVQETQYF
TRBJ2-7,TRBV20-1,TRBD1,many,TGCAGTGCTGCGGACAGGGGAAGAGGATACGAGCAGTACTTC,CSAADRGRGYEQYF
TRBJ2-7,TRBV18,-,-,TGTGCCAGCTCACTAGAAAACAGGGCCTACGAGCAGTACTTC,CASSLENRAYEQYF
TRBJ2-1,TRBV7-9,TRBD1,many,TGTGCCAGCAGCTTATTTAAAGGGACAGGGGACGATGAGCAGTTCTTC,CASSLFKGTGDDEQFF
TRBJ1-4,TRBV20-1,-,many,TGCAGTGCGACCAGGGAAGGGGGTGAAAAACTGTTTTTT,CSATREGGEKLFF
TRBJ2-6,TRBV12-3/TRBV12-4,-,-,TGTGCCGTTCCCGGGGAACCTGGGGCCAACGTCCTGACTTTC,CAVPGEPGANVLTF
TRBJ2-7,TRBV5-1,-,many,TGCGCCAGCAGCTTCCAGGGATTGAGGGAGCAGTACTTC,CASSFQGLREQYF
TRBJ1-3,TRBV14,-,many,TGTGCCAGCAGCCTGGGAGGACAGTCTTATTCTGGAAACACCATATATTTT,CASSLGGQSYSGNTIYF
TRBJ2-1,TRBV4-3,-,many,TGCGCCAGCAGCCAAAACCCCCTAGTGATAGGCTACAATGAGCAGTTCTTC,CASSQNPLVIGYNEQFF
TRBJ1-2,TRBV5-1,-,many,TGCGCCAGCAGCTTGGCCGGAGGCGGTGGCTACACCTTC,CASSLAGGGGYTF
TRBJ2-1,TRBV7-2,TRBD1,many,TGTGCCAGCAGTCTACAACCGGGACAGGGGTACAATGAGCAGTTCTTC,CASSLQPGQGYNEQFF
TRBJ1-1,TRBV5-1,-,few,TGCGCCAGCAGCTTGGTTGGGGGCGCGAACACTGAAGCTTTCTTT,CASSLVGGANTEAFF
TRBJ1-4,TRBV12-3/TRBV12-4,-,many,TGTGCCAGCAGTTTCCATGAAAAACTGTTTTTT,CASSFHEKLFF
TRBJ1-1,TRBV12-3/TRBV12-4,-,many,TGTGCCAGCAGGGAGCCTTATGGGAGACAGCACAACACTGAAGCTTTCTTT,CASREPYGRQHNTEAFF
TRBJ2-5,TRBV6-1,TRBD2,many,TGTGCCAGCAGCGAATCGACTAGCGGCAAGACCCAGTACTTC,CASSESTSGKTQYF
TRBJ1-2,TRBV30,-,few,TGTGCCTGGAGTGTGACGATAGACTATGGCTACACCTTC,CAWSVTIDYGYTF
TRBJ2-5,TRBV6-1,-,-,TGTGCCAGCAGTCGAACCCAGCCGGGGACCCAGTACTTC,CASSRTQPGTQYF
TRBJ2-1,TRBV29-1,TRBD2,many,TGCAGCGTTGAAGACCGGGACTACGACAATGAGCAGTTCTTC,CSVEDRDYDNEQFF
TRBJ2-1,TRBV24-1,TRBD1,many,TGTGCCACCGGGGGGACAGGGGGCTACAATGAGCAGTTCTTC,CATGGTGGYNEQFF
TRBJ2-3,TRBV20-1,-,many,TGCAGTGCTACGTTAGCCCAAGTCACAGATACGCAGTATTTT,CSATLAQVTDTQYF
TRBJ2-1,TRBV9,TRBD2,many,TGTGCCAGCAGCACGACTAGCGGGAGCTACAATGAGCAGTTCTTC,CASSTTSGSYNEQFF
TRBJ2-5,TRBV4-3,-,many,TGCGCCAGCAGCCAAGATCTCAGAACCGATGGGACCCAGTACTTC,CASSQDLRTDGTQYF
TRBJ2-7,TRBV5-1,-,many,TGCGCCAGCAGCAGTGAAGTAGACTACGAGCAGTACTTC,CASSSEVDYEQYF
TRBJ1-2,TRBV12-3/TRBV12-4,TRBD1,many,TGTGCCAGCAGTCCTGGGACAGGGGTTGTTAATAACTATGGCTACACCTTC,CASSPGTGVVNNYGYTF
TRBJ2-7,TRBV12-3/TRBV12-4,TRBD1,many,TGTGCCAGCAGTGGACAGGGGATCTACGAGCAGTACTTC,CASSGQGIYEQYF
TRBJ1-1,TRBV7-2,-,many,TGTGCCAGCAGACCATCAGGTCCCACTGAAGCTTTCTTT,CASRPSGPTEAFF
TRBJ2-7,TRBV7-9,-,-,TGTGCCAGCAGCTCTTACATCCTATCACCCTACGAGCGGTACTTC,CASSSYILSPYERYF
TRBJ1-2,TRBV28,-,few,TGTGCCATCTACAGTTCACCCCCTAACTATGGCTACACCTTC,CAIYSSPPNYGYTF
TRBJ2-7,TRBV7-2,-,-,TGTGCCAGCAGCTTAGGGTTGGGTGAGCAGTACTTC,CASSLGLGEQYF
TRBJ2-6,TRBV12-3/TRBV12-4,-,many,TGTGCCAGCACCCGAAGGGGCTCTGGGGCCAACGTCCTGACTTTC,CASTRRGSGANVLTF
TRBJ2-2,TRBV7-9,-,-,TGTGCCAGCAGCTCGGGGCCCGGGACTGAGAACACCGGGGAGCTGTTTTTT,CASSSGPGTENTGELFF
TRBJ1-5,TRBV7-2,-,few,TGTGCCAGCCGCGCAGGGTCAGGCCAGCCCCAGCATTTT,CASRAGSGQPQHF
TRBJ2-3,TRBV15,TRBD1,-,TGTGCCACCAGCAGACAGGGGGAATTAACAGATACGCAGTATTTT,CATSRQGELTDTQYF
TRBJ2-3,TRBV5-1,-,few,TGCGCCAGCAGCTTGACAGGGACTACAGATACGCAGTATTTT,CASSLTGTTDTQYF
TRBJ2-1,TRBV5-1,-,few,TGCGCCAGCAGCTTGATGGAGGGGCCAGGGGGCTACAATGAGCAGTTCTTC,CASSLMEGPGGYNEQFF
TRBJ2-1,TRBV6-2/TRBV6-3,-,many,TGTGCCAGCAGTTCCCCAGGGGCCTGGGTCTTC,CASSSPGAWVF
TRBJ1-1,TRBV20-1,-,many,TGCAGTGCCCGCAGGGATTGGAACACTGAAGCTTTCTTT,CSARRDWNTEAFF
TRBJ1-3,TRBV11-2,TRBD1,-,TGTGCCAGCAGCTCGACAGGGACTACGGCTGGAAACACCATATATTTT,CASSSTGTTAGNTIYF
TRBJ1-2,TRBV20-1,TRBD1,-,TGCAGTGCTAGAGTACAGACAGGGGGCAGTGGCTACACCTTC,CSARVQTGGSGYTF
TRBJ1-1,TRBV25-1,TRBD1,many,TGTGCCAGCAGTGGAGGGACAGGGGAAATAAGAATTGAAGCTTTCTTT,CASSGGTGEIRIEAFF
TRBJ2-3,TRBV4-2,-,many,TGTGCCAGCAGTCTGGGCCCAGATACGCAGTATTTT,CASSLGPDTQYF
TRBJ2-1,TRBV20-1,-,many,TGCAGTGCTAGACTCGGCGGTGTTGATTACAATGAGCAGTTCTTC,CSARLGGVDYNEQFF
TRBJ1-4,TRBV20-1,-,many,TGCAGTGCTGGATCAGGGGTAGCTAATGAAAAACTGTTTTTT,CSAGSGVANEKLFF
TRBJ1-2,TRBV29-1,-,many,TGCAGCGCCTTTTACCGGGCGAACTATGGCTACACCTTC,CSAFYRANYGYTF
TRBJ1-2,TRBV4-3,TRBD1,many,TGCGCCAGCAGCCGCAAACAGGGGCCTGGCTATGGCTACACCTTC,CASSRKQGPGYGYTF
TRBJ2-1,TRBV10-1,TRBD2,many,TGCGCCAGCAGTCTGCGGGGGGTGAATGAGCAGTTCTTC,CASSLRGVNEQFF
TRBJ2-5,TRBV12-3/TRBV12-4,-,many,TGTGCCAGCAGTCCACCGTACCAAGAGACCCAGTACTTC,CASSPPYQETQYF